The 15 T cell receptor beta chains below come from one sample, sequenced in a study of cytomegalovirus exposure and HLA in healthy donors. The PCR used 60 Vbeta and 13 Jbeta primers. Data came from immunoSEQ multiplex PCR; TCRdb stores just in-frame clones and leaves some out. Among roughly 100,000 clones listed, 76% were seen once. Sequencing used PBMCs. These receptors originate from a young woman in good health and CMV-seropositive.

The V call is TRBV14, the J call TRBJ2-1; possible D gene TRBD2, 5 bases. V lost 8 bases to trimming and J lost 8 bases, with 10 bases between them. The length of the CDR3 is 11 residues. Germline V CDR1 and CDR2: SGHDN, FVKESK. CDR3 sequence reads: CASGERHEQFF. The CDR3 DNA follows: TGTGCCAGCGGGGAGCGACATGAGCAGTTCTTC. Complete variable domain (other parts from reference TRBV14 and TRBJ2-1): EAGVTQFPSHSVIEKGQTVTLRCDPISGHDNLYWYRRVMGKEIKFLLHFVKESKQDESGMPNNRFLAERTGGTYSTLKVQPAELEDSGVYFCASGERHEQFFGPGTRLTVL.

This chain uses TRBV9 with TRBJ2-5; 9 positions match TRBD1. Trimming removed 1 base from V and 1 base from J; junction bases left unmatched: 2. The CDR3 is 15 residues long. Germline lookup yields CDR1 SGDLS and CDR2 YYNGEE. DNA for the CDR3: TGTGCCAGCAGCGTACGGGACAGGGCCCAAGAGACCCAGTACTTC. It yields the protein CASSVRDRAQETQYF.

The V and J genes are TRBV7-9 and TRBJ1-2, with 7 bases lining up with TRBD1. Germline V gives CDR1 SEHNR, CDR2 FQNEAQ (reference sequence). V dropped 5 bases and J dropped 2; count of bases not matched to a gene: 8. The CDR3 loop spans 15 amino acids. The CDR3 nucleotides read TGTGCCAGCAGCCGCGGACAGGCAAAAAACTATGGCTACACCTTC. It specifies CASSRGQAKNYGYTF.

The V and J genes are TRBV18 and TRBJ1-1; tentatively, D is TRBD1 (5 bases). The CDR3 runs to 15 residues. Germline CDR1 is KGHSH and CDR2 is LQKENI. The V and J ends lost 2 bases and 1 base respectively, with 11 bases between them. The CDR3 sequence: CASSPSGGGNTEAFF. The CDR3 DNA is TGTGCCAGCTCACCAAGTGGGGGAGGGAACACTGAAGCTTTCTTT.

The chain combines TRBV13 with TRBJ1-2; 9 bases match TRBD1. CDR3 length equals 12 residues. The V gene end was trimmed by 2 bases and the J gene end by 12 bases; junction bases not matched to a gene: 4. Germline V lookup: CDR1 PRHDT, CDR2 FYEKMQ (reference sequence). The chain's CDR3 is CASSLRTGDNTF. The CDR3 region has the DNA TGTGCCAGCAGCTTACGGACAGGGGACAACACCTTC.

The V call is TRBV5-1, the J call TRBJ2-7, with 7 positions matching TRBD1. V gave up 2 bases and J gave up 6 bases; unmatched junction bases: 5. The V gene's germline CDR1 is SGHRS and CDR2 YFSETQ. The CDR3 is made up of 13 amino acids. The CDR3 protein is CASSLTGVGEQYF. As DNA, the CDR3 is TGCGCCAGCAGCTTAACAGGGGTAGGCGAGCAGTACTTC.

The CDR3 DNA is TGTGCCAGTAGTATAGGTGACAGGGTCAATCAGCCCCAGCATTTT. Amino acids: CASSIGDRVNQPQHF. The V gene is TRBV19, the J gene TRBJ1-5; 7 positions agree with TRBD1. From germline, CDR1 is LNHDA and CDR2 SQIVND (reference sequence). The CDR3 is made up of 15 amino acids. V trimming: 1 base; J trimming: 3 bases; junction bases outside the gene matches: 3.

This clone was recorded once. J is TRBJ2-3 and V is TRBV9, with a weak D call TRBD1 (6 bases). The germline V and J ends were trimmed by 3 bases and 9 bases, with 20 bases remaining between them. Germline CDR1 and CDR2: SGDLS and YYNGEE. This CDR3 region has 15 residues. The CDR3 sequence: CASSGGQGPSGTQYF. The CDR3 DNA follows: TGTGCCAGCAGCGGAGGGCAGGGGCCGTCCGGGACGCAGTATTTT.

The chain employs TRBV5-6 and TRBJ1-1, with 8 bases fitting TRBD1. CDR1 is SGHDT and CDR2 is YYEEEE in the germline V gene. V shed 4 bases, J shed 5 bases, and the junction held 7 bases outside the gene matches. The CDR3 loop spans 14 amino acids. CDR3 protein: CASSRLTGGTEAFF. The CDR3 DNA sequence: TGTGCCAGCAGCAGGTTAACAGGGGGAACTGAAGCTTTCTTT.

This chain joins TRBV5-6 and TRBJ2-5; tentative D call: TRBD2 (6 bases). The CDR3 loop spans 16 amino acids. Trimming removed 4 bases at V and 2 bases at J, with 18 bases between. From germline, CDR1 is SGHDT and CDR2 YYEEEE. CDR3 residues: CASSPDRTTRQETQYF. The CDR3, as DNA: TGTGCCAGCAGCCCGGACCGGACTACCCGGCAAGAGACCCAGTACTTC.

This chain links TRBV28 with TRBJ2-3; D call uncertain. Germline CDR1 MDHEN, CDR2 SYDVKM. The CDR3 length is 14 residues. Trimming removed 2 bases at V and 2 bases at J, with 8 bases between. DNA for the CDR3: TGTGCCAGCAGTTTAGATAGATACACAGATACGCAGTATTTT. This codes for CASSLDRYTDTQYF. Supplemented by reference TRBV28 and TRBJ2-3, the full variable domain reads DVKVTQSSRYLVKRTGEKVFLECVQDMDHENMFWYRQDPGLGLRLIYFSYDVKMKEKGDIPEGYSVSREKKERFSLILESASTNQTSMYLCASSLDRYTDTQYFGPGTRLTVL.

J is TRBJ2-1 and V is TRBV19; possible D gene TRBD1, 5 bases. Trimming took 8 bases from V and 2 from J, leaving 13 bases between them. The CDR3 extends over 14 amino acids. Germline-derived CDR1 and CDR2 are LNHDA and SQIVND (reference sequence). CDR3 nucleotide sequence: TGTGCCAGTTGTCGCAGGGCTACCTACAATGAGCAGTTCTTC. Encoded protein: CASCRRATYNEQFF.

The chain links TRBV5-1 to TRBJ2-6; 9 bases map to TRBD1. CDR3 length: 16 residues. Trimming took 4 bases from V and 2 from J; bases not matched to a gene: 4. CDR1 and CDR2 from the germline V gene are SGHRS and YFSETQ. CDR3: CASSPTGGTGANVLTF. The CDR3 DNA reads TGCGCCAGCAGCCCCACAGGGGGCACTGGGGCCAACGTCCTGACTTTC.

The chain combines TRBV9 with TRBJ1-6, with 8 bases that match TRBD1. Germline values: CDR1 SGDLS, CDR2 YYNGEE. This CDR3 has 21 amino acids. V dropped 5 bases and J dropped 0; count of bases not matched to a gene: 19. DNA of the CDR3: TGTGCCAGCAGTTCCGGGGGGTCAGGACAGGGTATTAGCTCCTATAATTCACCCCTCCACTTT. This gives the protein CASSSGGSGQGISSYNSPLHF. The whole variable domain, remainder taken from reference TRBV9 and TRBJ1-6, is DSGVTQTPKHLITATGQRVTLRCSPRSGDLSVYWYQQSLDQGLQFLIQYYNGEERAKGNILERFSAQQFPDLHSELNLSSLELGDSALYFCASSSGGSGQGISSYNSPLHFGNGTRLTVT.

The gene calls are TRBV18 and TRBJ2-7, with D perhaps matching TRBD1 (7 bases). Trimming cost V 5 bases and J 3 bases, with 11 bases left between them. Germline V gene sequence: CDR1 KGHSH, CDR2 LQKENI. The CDR3 runs to 13 residues. The CDR3 nucleotides read TGTGCCAGCTCAGCGGGACAGAACTACGAGCAGTACTTC. Encoded protein: CASSAGQNYEQYF.